This T cell receptor (beta chain) was captured in a study of blood T cell repertoires in COVID-19. The overall study: Donors in the United States, Italy and Spain gave samples during acute or convalescent COVID-19. T cells, B-cell-depleted T cells, or PBMCs provided the cDNA or gDNA that served as material.

Original data processing: The assay estimated nucleated cells by amplifying reference gene primers. Only in-frame clones appear in the TCRdb table, and some are missing; sequencing was by immunoSEQ multiplex PCR. Clone size and the V and J calls come from that table; the DNA yielded D and trimming. The sample gives some 59,000 clones, 81% of which show up once; roughly 5.5% is in the top ten. V was clipped by 6 bases and J by 1 base; unmatched bases: 9. The CDR3 extends over 16 amino acids. Germline-derived CDR1 and CDR2 are LNHNV and YYDKDF (reference sequence). The V call is TRBV15, the J call TRBJ2-3; TRBD1 matches 8 bases. This clonotype was obtained from a woman aged 55-69 years with acute or convalescent COVID-19. The sequencing input was peripheral blood. The CDR3 nucleotides read TGTGCCACCAGAGACAGACAGGGGATCGGCACAGATACGCAGTATTTT. Its translation: CATRDRQGIGTDTQYF.